The 31 T cell receptor beta chains below come from one sample, sequenced in a study of blood T cell repertoires in COVID-19. Some clones are missing from TCRdb's copy, which holds only in-frame ones; the method was immunoSEQ multiplex PCR. The top ten hold around 13% of the sample, which has some 140,000 clones, 65% to 80% seen once. The source material was peripheral blood. Receptor source: a man at least 80 years old with acute or convalescent COVID-19.

The genes are TRBV19 and TRBJ2-2; 7 nucleotides line up with TRBD2. The CDR3 spans 17 residues. V gave up 7 bases and J gave up 0 bases; unmatched junction bases: 11. The germline V gene has CDR1 LNHDA and CDR2 SQIVND (reference sequence). The CDR3 loop reads CASTLWGGGPNTGELFF. The CDR3 DNA follows: TGTGCCAGTACCCTTTGGGGCGGGGGACCGAACACCGGGGAGCTGTTTTTT.

This chain joins TRBV5-4 and TRBJ2-3, with D maybe TRBD2 (5 bases). The germline CDR1 and CDR2 sequences are SGHNT and YYREEE (reference sequence). This CDR3 comprises 15 residues. The V end was cut by 4 bases, the J end by 0 bases, with 12 bases between. CDR3 sequence reads: CASSGRRDSTDTQYF. In DNA, the CDR3 is TGTGCCAGCAGCGGGCGCCGGGATAGCACAGATACGCAGTATTTT.

The genes are TRBV5-1 and TRBJ2-3, with a possible D match to TRBD2 (7 bases). CDR3 length: 15 amino acids. The germline V and J ends were trimmed by 0 bases and 5 bases, with 13 bases remaining between them. Per germline, CDR1 SGHRS and CDR2 YFSETQ. The CDR3 reads CASSLAWGGGDTQYF. CDR3 nucleotides: TGCGCCAGCAGCTTGGCTTGGGGGGGCGGAGATACGCAGTATTTT.

The chain employs TRBV19 and TRBJ2-3; no firm D call. Trimming cost V 4 bases and J 2 bases, with 13 bases left between them. The CDR3 has 15 residues. CDR1 is LNHDA, CDR2 SQIVND, per germline (reference sequence). CDR3 sequence reads: CASSTYGFNTDTQYF. The CDR3 DNA reads as TGTGCCAGTAGTACGTACGGGTTTAACACAGATACGCAGTATTTT.

The V call is TRBV7-8, the J call TRBJ2-6, with TRBD1 as a possible D gene (5 bases). Trimming cost V 5 bases and J 0 bases, with 11 bases left between them. From germline, CDR1 is SGHVS and CDR2 FQNEAQ. The length of the CDR3 is 16 residues. CDR3 nucleotides: TGTGCCAGCAGCGGACATCCCCACTCTGGGGCCAACGTCCTGACTTTC. This translates into CASSGHPHSGANVLTF.

V usage is TRBV9 and J usage is TRBJ1-6; 7 bases agree with TRBD1. V gave up 3 bases and J gave up 7 bases; unmatched junction bases: 10. Germline V CDR1 and CDR2: SGDLS, YYNGEE. There are 16 residues in the CDR3. The chain's CDR3 is CASSDPRQGVNSPLHF. The CDR3 nucleotides are TGTGCCAGCAGCGACCCGCGACAGGGAGTCAATTCACCCCTCCACTTT.

This chain joins TRBV5-1 and TRBJ2-2; tentative D call: TRBD1 (5 bases). Germline V lookup: CDR1 SGHRS, CDR2 YFSETQ. This CDR3 spans 15 amino acids. V lost 3 bases and J lost 3, with 12 bases in between. The DNA for the CDR3 is TGCGCCAGCAGCTCAGACAGCTATGACACCGGGGAGCTGTTTTTT. This sequence encodes CASSSDSYDTGELFF.

CDR3 loop: CASMVRAEAFF. For the CDR3, the DNA is TGTGCCAGCATGGTCAGGGCTGAAGCTTTCTTT. V gene TRBV2 combines with J gene TRBJ1-1, with D possibly being TRBD1 (5 bases). Germline lookup yields CDR1 SNHLY and CDR2 FYNNEI. The V gene lost 7 bases and the J gene lost 6 bases, with 9 bases spanning the gap. The CDR3 covers 11 residues.

In its sample, this clone was seen a few times. The CDR3, as DNA: TGTGCCAGCAGCTTATGGGGGAGCTCTAGCGGCCCGGTCGAGCAGTTCTTC. Translated, it gives CASSLWGSSSGPVEQFF. The chain links TRBV7-8 to TRBJ2-1, with 7 bases aligning to TRBD2. Unmatched junction bases numbered 17, after V lost 2 bases and J lost 10 bases. The CDR3 runs 17 residues. The germline gives CDR1 SGHVS, CDR2 FQNEAQ.

The chain links TRBV3-1 (or the pseudogene TRBV3-2) to TRBJ2-1; 8 positions match TRBD1. Germline CDR1 and CDR2: LGHDT and YNNKEL (reference sequence). V shed 1 base, J shed 8 bases, and the junction held 10 bases outside the gene matches. CDR3 length: 16 residues. DNA of the CDR3: TGTGCCAGCAGCCAAGTTCGGCAGGGGGCAGTGGATGAGCAGTTCTTC. This gives the protein CASSQVRQGAVDEQFF.

The chain links TRBV14 to TRBJ2-3; maybe TRBD2 (6 bases). This CDR3 region has 15 residues. In germline, CDR1 is SGHDN, CDR2 FVKESK. Trimming removed 5 bases at V and 2 bases at J, with 14 bases between. Written as DNA, the CDR3 is TGTGCCAGCAGCTATTCCGGCGGGGACACAGATACGCAGTATTTT. It is translated as CASSYSGGDTDTQYF.

The table lists this clone with a few counts. The chain joins TRBV4-1 to TRBJ2-2; 8 bases match TRBD2. The CDR3 sequence is 16 residues long. From germline, CDR1 is MGHRA and CDR2 YSYEKL. J was trimmed by 7 bases and V by 1 base; bases with no gene match: 8. The chain's CDR3 is CASSQVRGGQGGELFF. CDR3 sequence (DNA): TGCGCCAGCAGCCAAGTTCGCGGGGGGCAGGGCGGGGAGCTGTTTTTT.

This chain uses TRBV14 with TRBJ1-3; the D is unclear. Trimming cost V 3 bases and J 2 bases, with 11 bases left between them. This CDR3 spans 15 amino acids. Germline V CDR1 and CDR2: SGHDN, FVKESK. CDR3 DNA: TGTGCCAGCAGCCAGCTAGGAATTGCTGGAAACACCATATATTTT. It translates to CASSQLGIAGNTIYF.

V is TRBV6-6 and J is TRBJ2-3; D might be TRBD2 (5 bases). This CDR3 spans 13 amino acids. Germline lookup yields CDR1 MNHNY and CDR2 SVGAGI (reference sequence). Trimming removed 6 bases at V and 2 bases at J, with 9 bases between. CDR3 in DNA: TGTGCCAGCAGGCGGGTCCCCACAGATACGCAGTATTTT. This translates into CASRRVPTDTQYF.

This clone turned up a few times. The chain carries TRBV5-4 and TRBJ2-7; maybe TRBD1 (6 bases). The CDR3 extends over 16 amino acids. Germline CDR1 reads SGHNT; CDR2 reads YYREEE (reference sequence). V dropped 0 bases and J dropped 0 bases, with 13 bases sitting between them. CDR3 region: CASSLDRAQNSYEQYF. The CDR3 nucleotides are TGTGCCAGCAGCTTGGACAGGGCCCAGAACTCCTACGAGCAGTACTTC. Using reference TRBV5-4 and TRBJ2-7 for the parts outside the CDR3, the full variable domain is ETGVTQSPTHLIKTRGQQVTLRCSSQSGHNTVSWYQQALGQGPQFIFQYYREEENGRGNFPPRFSGLQFPNYSSELNVNALELDDSALYLCASSLDRAQNSYEQYFGPGTRLTVT.

The chain joins TRBV6-2 or TRBV6-3 to TRBJ2-7; no clear D. Germline V gene data show CDR1 as MNHEY and CDR2 as SVGEGT. V was cut by 5 bases and J by 0 bases, with 14 bases left in between. The CDR3 runs to 15 residues. The CDR3: CASSDLDGRSYEQYF. The CDR3 coding sequence is TGTGCCAGCAGTGATCTAGACGGCCGCTCCTACGAGCAGTACTTC.

V gene TRBV7-6 combines with J gene TRBJ2-3; maybe TRBD2 (5 bases). The CDR3 length is 15 residues. The V end was cut by 3 bases, the J end by 6 bases, with 16 bases between. CDR1 and CDR2 from the germline V gene are SGHVS and FNYEAQ. The CDR3 coding sequence is TGTGCCAGCAGCTTCCGGGAACACTTGGGGGATACGCAGTATTTT. Translation: CASSFREHLGDTQYF.

The sample holds one count of this clone. The chain carries TRBV5-1 and TRBJ1-1; D remains ambiguous. V gave up 0 bases and J gave up 8 bases, with 14 bases separating them. The CDR3 is made up of 14 amino acids. The germline gives CDR1 SGHRS, CDR2 YFSETQ. CDR3 DNA sequence: TGCGCCAGCAGCTTGGCCCCTGTGAGGATCGAAGCTTTCTTT. Residues: CASSLAPVRIEAFF.

V is TRBV7-2 and J is TRBJ1-1; maybe TRBD1 (6 bases). This CDR3 contains 14 residues. Trimming took off 5 bases at V and 11 bases at J, with 21 bases between the two ends. Germline assignment: CDR1 SGHTA and CDR2 FQGNSA. This CDR3 reads CASSQGTTRRSAFF. The CDR3 coding sequence is TGTGCCAGCAGCCAAGGGACAACGCGTCGAAGTGCTTTCTTT.

The chain links TRBV18 to TRBJ1-1, with TRBD1 identical over 7 bases. The germline CDR1 and CDR2 sequences are KGHSH and LQKENI. There are 14 residues in the CDR3. V lost 1 base, J lost 5 bases, and 4 bases stayed unmatched. The CDR3 region has the DNA TGTGCCAGCTCACCACAGGGGGCGGGTACTGAAGCTTTCTTT. Translation gives CASSPQGAGTEAFF. Full variable domain (rest looked up from reference TRBV18 and TRBJ1-1): NAGVMQNPRHLVRRRGQEARLRCSPMKGHSHVYWYRQLPEEGLKFMVYLQKENIIDESGMPKERFSAEFPKEGPSILRIQQVVRGDSAAYFCASSPQGAGTEAFFGQGTRLTVV.

As DNA, the CDR3 is TGTGCCAGCAGCCCGCAGAGGGGGCGGGAGCAGTACTTC. This gives the protein CASSPQRGREQYF. V and J are TRBV7-3 and TRBJ2-7; 7 bases match TRBD1. Germline trimming cut 5 bases from V and 7 bases from J; bases unmatched to any gene: 8. Germline V CDR1 and CDR2: SGHTA, FQGTGA. The CDR3 runs to 13 residues.

This clone was recorded a few times. The J gene is TRBJ1-5, the V gene TRBV27; TRBD1 matches 9 bases. Germline CDR1 is MNHEY and CDR2 is SMNVEV (reference sequence). The CDR3 has 14 residues. With V trimmed by 5 bases and J by 7 bases, 6 bases remained unmatched. This CDR3 is CASSPGQGRQPQHF. CDR3 sequence (DNA): TGTGCCAGCAGTCCGGGACAGGGCAGACAGCCCCAGCATTTT.

This clone was picked up one time. This rearrangement joins TRBV18 to TRBJ1-2; a weak D match, TRBD1 (5 bases). The CDR3 is made up of 13 amino acids. From germline, CDR1 is KGHSH and CDR2 LQKENI. Trimming took off 2 bases at V and 3 bases at J, with 7 bases between the two ends. CDR3 bases: TGTGCCAGCTCACCAGTGACAGACTATGGCTACACCTTC. It codes for CASSPVTDYGYTF.

This clone was counted a few times. V and J are TRBV19 and TRBJ1-2, with TRBD1 matching over 11 bases. Germline CDR1 LNHDA, CDR2 SQIVND (reference sequence). After removal of 9 bases from V and 4 bases from J, the junction contained 13 bases not matched to a gene. This CDR3 has 16 residues. This CDR3 reads CASQGQGAPTPYGYTF. CDR3 bases: TGTGCCAGCCAAGGACAGGGGGCGCCGACGCCCTATGGCTACACCTTC. The full variable domain, rest sourced from reference TRBV19 and TRBJ1-2, is DGGITQSPKYLFRKEGQNVTLSCEQNLNHDAMYWYRQDPGQGLRLIYYSQIVNDFQKGDIAEGYSVSREKKESFPLTVTSAQKNPTAFYLCASQGQGAPTPYGYTFGSGTRLTVV.

This chain joins TRBV6-5 and TRBJ1-4, with 9 bases that match TRBD1. The V gene end was trimmed by 0 bases and the J gene end by 5 bases; junction bases not matched to a gene: 1. Looked up from germline, CDR1 is MNHEY and CDR2 is SVGAGI. This CDR3 comprises 15 residues. The CDR3 DNA reads as TGTGCCAGCAGTTACTCGACAGGGGGAAATGAAAAACTGTTTTTT. As protein: CASSYSTGGNEKLFF.

The rearrangement joins TRBV19 to TRBJ2-5; 7 bases are a match to TRBD1. The junction had 2 bases not matched to a gene; V was cut back by 5 bases and J by 5 bases. CDR1 is LNHDA and CDR2 is SQIVND in the germline V gene (reference sequence). This CDR3 region has 12 residues. The CDR3 spells CASSPQGETQYF. CDR3 sequence (DNA): TGTGCCAGTAGTCCACAGGGGGAGACCCAGTACTTC.

The chain combines TRBV9 with TRBJ2-1; unclear D gene. The germline V gene has CDR1 SGDLS and CDR2 YYNGEE. This CDR3 region has 13 residues. The V and J ends lost 2 bases and 9 bases respectively, with 12 bases between them. CDR3 coding DNA: TGTGCCAGCAGCGTTACCGGGTCGAGTGAGCAGTTCTTC. Translating gives CASSVTGSSEQFF.

This chain connects TRBV27 to TRBJ2-7; 7 bases fit TRBD1. The CDR3 is 16 amino acids. CDR1 and CDR2 from the germline V gene are MNHEY and SMNVEV (reference sequence). V lost 5 bases and J lost 2; bases outside the gene matches: 12. The CDR3 nucleotides are TGTGCCAGCAGTCGAGGGGCCGGGACAGCTACCTACGAGCAGTACTTC. Translation gives CASSRGAGTATYEQYF.

Remarks on this clone: The same CDR3 arises from other DNA sequences in this sample as well. DNA of the CDR3: TGTGCCAGCAGTTTCCCGAGCTCCTATAATTCACCCCTCCACTTT. Translation: CASSFPSSYNSPLHF. The rearrangement uses TRBV28 and TRBJ1-6; D gene unclear. Germline CDR1 MDHEN, CDR2 SYDVKM. V was clipped by 3 bases and J by 0 bases, with 6 bases between them. The CDR3 has 15 amino acids.

This clone was counted a single time. The rearrangement joins TRBV5-6 to TRBJ2-2; 10 bases agree with TRBD2. The CDR3 totals 17 residues. Looked up from germline, CDR1 is SGHDT and CDR2 is YYEEEE. V lost 0 bases and J lost 4; bases outside the gene matches: 6. This chain's CDR3 is CASSLGTRLAGTGELFF. CDR3 DNA: TGTGCCAGCAGCTTGGGAACACGACTAGCGGGCACCGGGGAGCTGTTTTTT. Complete variable domain (other parts from reference TRBV5-6 and TRBJ2-2): DAGVTQSPTHLIKTRGQQVTLRCSPKSGHDTVSWYQQALGQGPQFIFQYYEEEERQRGNFPDRFSGHQFPNYSSELNVNALLLGDSALYLCASSLGTRLAGTGELFFGEGSRLTVL.

The gene calls are TRBV15 and TRBJ1-1; tentative D call: TRBD1 (6 bases). The V end lost 5 bases, the J end lost 3 bases, and 13 bases lay between the germline ends. Germline V gene data show CDR1 as LNHNV and CDR2 as YYDKDF (reference sequence). The CDR3 is 14 amino acids. In DNA form, the CDR3 reads TGTGCCACCAGCCTGAGGACAGCCTACACTGAAGCTTTCTTT. Translation: CATSLRTAYTEAFF.